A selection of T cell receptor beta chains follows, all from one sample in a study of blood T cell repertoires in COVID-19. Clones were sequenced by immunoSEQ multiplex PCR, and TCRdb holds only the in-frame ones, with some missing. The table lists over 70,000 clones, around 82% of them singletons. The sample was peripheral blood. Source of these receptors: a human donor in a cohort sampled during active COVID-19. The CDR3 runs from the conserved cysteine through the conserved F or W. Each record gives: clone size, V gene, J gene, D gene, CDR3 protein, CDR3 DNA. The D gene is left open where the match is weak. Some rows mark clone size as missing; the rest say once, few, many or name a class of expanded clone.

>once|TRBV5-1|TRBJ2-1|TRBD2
CASSLVAGGRSSYNEQFF
TGCGCCAGCAGCTTGGTAGCGGGGGGGCGGAGCTCCTACAATGAGCAGTTCTTC
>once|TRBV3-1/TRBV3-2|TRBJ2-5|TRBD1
CASIAKRGQRQETQYF
TGTGCCAGCATCGCAAAAAGGGGACAGAGACAAGAGACCCAGTACTTC
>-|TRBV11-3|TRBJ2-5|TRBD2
CASSTGLAGYHQETQYF
TGTGCCAGCAGCACCGGACTAGCGGGGTACCACCAAGAGACCCAGTACTTC
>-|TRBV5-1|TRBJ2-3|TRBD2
CASSLTAGGPTDTQYF
TGCGCCAGCAGCTTGACGGCGGGGGGCCCCACAGATACGCAGTATTTT
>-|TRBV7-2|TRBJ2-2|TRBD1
CASSWRGTGFTGELFF
TGTGCCAGCAGCTGGCGCGGGACAGGGTTCACCGGGGAGCTGTTTTTT
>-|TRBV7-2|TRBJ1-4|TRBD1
CASSFRGNEKLFF
TGTGCCAGCAGCTTCAGGGGGAATGAAAAACTGTTTTTT
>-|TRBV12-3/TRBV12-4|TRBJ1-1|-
CASSLELNFEAFF
TGTGCCAGCAGTTTAGAGCTGAACTTTGAAGCTTTCTTT
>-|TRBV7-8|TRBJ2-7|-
CASSSTGTTYEQYF
TGTGCCAGCAGCTCCACAGGGACGACCTACGAGCAGTACTTC
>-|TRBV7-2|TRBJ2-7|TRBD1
CASSATGGASYEQYF
TGTGCCAGCAGCGCGACAGGGGGCGCATCCTACGAGCAGTACTTC
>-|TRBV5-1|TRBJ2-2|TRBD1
CASSPGTGGTGELFF
TGCGCCAGCAGCCCAGGGACAGGGGGCACCGGGGAGCTGTTTTTT
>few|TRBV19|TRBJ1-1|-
CASSYTGTEAFF
TGTGCCAGTAGCTACACGGGCACTGAAGCTTTCTTT
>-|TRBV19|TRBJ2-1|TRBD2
CASSQEGSGAEQFF
TGTGCCAGTAGTCAGGAGGGGAGCGGGGCTGAGCAGTTCTTC
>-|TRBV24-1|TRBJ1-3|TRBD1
CATSESTGDSGNTIYF
TGTGCCACCAGTGAGTCCACAGGGGACTCTGGAAACACCATATATTTT
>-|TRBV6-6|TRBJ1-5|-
CASSYIPQGNQPQHF
TGTGCCAGCAGTTACATTCCACAGGGCAATCAGCCCCAGCATTTT
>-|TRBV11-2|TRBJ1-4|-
CASSPDGRTNEKLFF
TGTGCCAGCAGCCCAGATGGCAGAACTAATGAAAAACTGTTTTTT
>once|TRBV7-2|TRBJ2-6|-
CASKLSSGANVLTF
TGTGCCAGCAAGTTGAGCTCTGGGGCCAACGTCCTGACTTTC
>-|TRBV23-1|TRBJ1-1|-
CASSQGGRLSRAQAFF
TGCGCCAGCAGCCAAGGGGGGAGGCTGTCCCGGGCCCAAGCTTTCTTT
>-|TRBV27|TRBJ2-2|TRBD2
CASSFWAGGLRTGELFF
TGTGCCAGCAGTTTTTGGGCGGGGGGGCTGAGAACCGGGGAGCTGTTTTTT
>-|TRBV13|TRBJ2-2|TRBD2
CASSFGLAGNTGELFF
TGTGCCAGCAGCTTCGGACTAGCGGGGAACACCGGGGAGCTGTTTTTT
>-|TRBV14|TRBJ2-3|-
CASSQDTGGTDTQYF
TGTGCCAGCAGCCAAGACACCGGGGGCACAGATACGCAGTATTTT
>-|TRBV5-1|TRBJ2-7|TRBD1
CASSSGTGQRSSYEQYF
TGCGCCAGCAGCTCAGGGACAGGGCAGCGGAGCTCCTACGAGCAGTACTTC
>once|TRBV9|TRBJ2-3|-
CASSAQGRDTQYF
TGTGCCAGCAGCGCCCAGGGGAGAGATACGCAGTATTTT
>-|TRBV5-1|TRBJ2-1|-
CASSLGPLGGGNEQFF
TGCGCCAGCAGCTTGGGCCCCCTAGGGGGGGGCAATGAGCAGTTCTTC
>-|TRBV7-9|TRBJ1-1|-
CASSPPAAKRSTEAFF
TGTGCCAGCAGCCCCCCGGCAGCAAAACGGAGCACTGAAGCTTTCTTT
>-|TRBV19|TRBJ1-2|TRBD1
CASSTGQNYGYTF
TGTGCCAGTAGTACGGGACAGAACTATGGCTACACCTTC
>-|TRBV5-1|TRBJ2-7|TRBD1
CASSSGQGTYEQYF
TGCGCCAGCAGCTCGGGACAGGGCACCTACGAGCAGTACTTC
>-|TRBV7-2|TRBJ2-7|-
CASSLSTAGEQYF
TGTGCCAGCAGCTTATCCACGGCGGGCGAGCAGTACTTC
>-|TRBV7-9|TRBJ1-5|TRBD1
CASSNSPGQSNQPQHF
TGTGCCAGCAGCAACTCCCCGGGACAGAGTAATCAGCCCCAGCATTTT
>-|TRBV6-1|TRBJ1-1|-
CASSEAHGGYEAFF
TGTGCCAGCAGTGAAGCGCATGGGGGCTATGAAGCTTTCTTT
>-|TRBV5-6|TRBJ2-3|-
CASSLRFRTKRADTQYF
TGTGCCAGCAGCTTGCGTTTCCGGACAAAGAGAGCAGATACGCAGTATTTT